Below, 6 T cell receptor beta chains from the same sample are listed, as sequenced in a study of breast tumors, draining lymph nodes, adjacent tissues. Samples came from axillary lymph nodes draining the breast cancer. TCRdb re-analysed the multiplex PCR reads in MiXCR, keeping a single row per CDR3 protein. The sample has some 170,000 distinct CDR3 sequences, approximately 30% seen once. Sequencing was carried out using axillary lymph node tissue. These receptors were obtained from a female donor with breast cancer. Some clones in this sample may be carry-over from other donors' samples.

The rearrangement links TRBV15 to TRBJ2-5, with D perhaps matching TRBD1 or TRBD2 (5 bases each). Germline-derived CDR1 and CDR2 are LNHNV and YYDKDF (reference sequence). The V gene lost 6 bases and the J gene lost 2 bases, with 16 bases spanning the gap. The CDR3 extends over 15 amino acids. The CDR3 DNA is TGTGCCACCAGTAGTAGAGGGGTCCGTCAAGAGACCCAGTACTTC. Translated: CATSSRGVRQETQYF.

The chain recombines TRBV7-9 with TRBJ2-3; tentative D call: TRBD1 (6 bases). The germline CDR1 and CDR2 sequences are SEHNR and FQNEAQ (reference sequence). The CDR3 runs 15 residues. Trimming removed 9 bases from V and 2 bases from J, with 18 bases in between. The CDR3 is CASLRGDTDTDTQYF. CDR3 sequence (DNA): TGTGCCAGTTTGCGTGGGGACACGGACACAGATACGCAGTATTTT.

This chain links TRBV10-3 with TRBJ2-7; 11 nucleotides agree with TRBD1. CDR3 length equals 16 residues. Germline CDR1 reads ENHRY; CDR2 reads SYGVKD. The J segment lost 6 bases and the V segment lost 6 bases, leaving 13 bases of the junction unmatched. CDR3 sequence: CAIRGQGASPFGEQYF. In DNA form, the CDR3 reads TGTGCCATCAGAGGACAGGGGGCGTCCCCTTTCGGCGAGCAGTACTTC.

At least ten counts were recorded for this clonotype. The CDR3 loop is CASSRAGQPQHF. DNA for the CDR3: TGTGCCAGCAGCCGGGCGGGTCAGCCCCAGCATTTT. The chain has TRBV12-3 or TRBV12-4 and TRBJ1-5, with no clear D. The V and J ends lost 6 bases and 6 bases respectively, with 9 bases between them. The length of the CDR3 is 12 residues.

Points on this clonotype: This clone may be a read error of a much larger clone one base away. The rearrangement links TRBV7-2 to TRBJ2-7; 8 nucleotides match TRBD2. This CDR3 is 15 amino acids long. Per the germline V gene, CDR1 is SGHTA and CDR2 is FQGNSA. CDR3 residues: CASSVSGSTAYEQHF. The CDR3 region has the DNA TGTGCCAGCAGCGTCAGCGGGAGTACGGCCTACGAGCAGCACTTC. Using reference TRBV7-2 and TRBJ2-7 for the parts outside the CDR3, the full variable domain is GAGVSQSPSNKVTEKGKDVELRCDPISGHTALYWYRQSLGQGLEFLIYFQGNSAPDKSGLPSDRFSAERTGGSVSTLTIQRTQQEDSAVYLCASSVSGSTAYEQHFGPGTRLTVT.

This clonotype was recorded many times. The rearrangement links TRBV20-1 to TRBJ2-3; D gene ambiguous. CDR3 length: 15 residues. V dropped 2 bases and J dropped 1 base, with 13 bases sitting between them. Germline assignment: CDR1 DFQATT and CDR2 SNEGSKA (reference sequence). DNA for the CDR3: TGCAGTGCTAGACCCGTAGGGTTTCGCACAGATACGCAGTATTTT. Protein product: CSARPVGFRTDTQYF.